Following are 8 T cell receptor beta chains from one sample sequenced in a study of blood T cells in healthy people across ages. It was with a sample-barcoded 5' primer and a J-beta primer mix that a second PCR of roughly 6 to 11 cycles was run. TCRdb reprocessed the 5' RACE reads via MiXCR and lists one record per CDR3 protein. The data show 1.5 million to 2 million distinct CDR3 sequences, about 50% seen once. The sample was blood. The source of these receptors is a woman in her forties in good health.

The chain couples TRBV29-1 to TRBJ1-2; 7 bases are a match to TRBD1. The CDR3 is 14 amino acids. With V trimmed by 4 bases and J by 0 bases, 5 bases remained unmatched. Germline CDR1 is SQVTM and CDR2 is ANQGSEA. The CDR3 loop reads CSVALTGTNYGYTF. The DNA of the CDR3 is TGCAGCGTTGCCCTGACAGGGACTAACTATGGCTACACCTTC.

This chain uses TRBV12-3 or TRBV12-4 with TRBJ2-4; TRBD2 agrees at 10 bases. V shed 5 bases and J 13 bases; nucleotides not matched to a gene: 17. There are 16 residues in the CDR3. The CDR3: CASSELGLATPYKQYF. CDR3 nucleotides: TGTGCCAGCAGTGAATTGGGACTAGCGACACCCTACAAGCAGTACTTC.

The chain joins TRBV6-5 to TRBJ1-2; weak D call: TRBD1 (5 bases). Per the germline V gene, CDR1 is MNHEY and CDR2 is SVGAGI. V lost 2 bases and J lost 3, with 7 bases in between. CDR3 length: 13 residues. CDR3 protein: CASSYGTHYGYTF. In DNA form, the CDR3 reads TGTGCCAGCAGTTACGGGACCCACTATGGCTACACCTTC.

Only a few counts were recorded for this clonotype. This chain uses TRBV6-1 with TRBJ2-3, with 7 bases matching TRBD2. Trimming at V came to 7 bases and at J to 8 bases, leaving 9 bases not matched to a gene. The germline CDR1 and CDR2 sequences are MNHNS and SASEGT. CDR3 length: 13 amino acids. The CDR3 DNA is TGTGCCAGCAATATATTAGGGGAGGGTACGCAGTATTTT. Amino acid sequence: CASNILGEGTQYF.

There are a few counts of this clonotype. J is TRBJ2-5 and V is TRBV27; 8 nucleotides align to TRBD1. Germline loops: CDR1 MNHEY, CDR2 SMNVEV (reference sequence). Trimming took 5 bases from V and 4 from J; bases not matched to a gene: 9. The CDR3 covers 15 residues. This CDR3 reads CASSPIIGTGETQYF. The CDR3 nucleotides read TGTGCCAGCAGTCCAATAATCGGGACAGGAGAGACCCAGTACTTC.

The chain links TRBV20-1 to TRBJ2-1; 11 bases fit TRBD2. The trim removed 6 bases at V and 4 bases at J, leaving 8 bases unmatched. The length of the CDR3 is 15 residues. Per germline, CDR1 DFQATT and CDR2 SNEGSKA (reference sequence). In DNA form, the CDR3 reads TGCAGTGCGAAAGCTAGCGGGGGGTTTTACAATGAGCAGTTCTTC. Translation gives CSAKASGGFYNEQFF.

J is TRBJ2-3 and V is TRBV27; TRBD1 is a possible D gene (7 bases). The V end lost 5 bases, the J end lost 5 bases, and 26 bases lay between the germline ends. This CDR3 is 18 amino acids long. Germline-derived CDR1 and CDR2 are MNHEY and SMNVEV (reference sequence). CDR3 protein: CASSIAARETGIIDTQYF. The CDR3 DNA reads TGTGCCAGCAGTATAGCGGCGCGAGAGACAGGGATTATAGATACGCAGTATTTT.

The V gene is TRBV12-3 or TRBV12-4, the J gene TRBJ1-4; no firm D call. CDR3 length: 11 residues. V lost 5 bases to trimming and J lost 10 bases, with 8 bases between them. DNA for the CDR3: TGTGCCAGCAGTGGCGAAGGAAAACTGTTTTTT. Translated: CASSGEGKLFF.